The 18 T cell receptor beta chains reported below all come from one sample, sequenced in a study of T cell repertoires in cytomegalovirus infection. TCRdb called the reads again in MiXCR, with one record for every CDR3 protein. The sample lists roughly 300,000 distinct CDR3 sequences; 25% were seen once. Specimen: PBMCs. These receptors were taken from a human donor in good health (CMV status not recorded). Some clones in this sample may be carry-over from other donors' samples.

V and J are TRBV29-1 and TRBJ2-1, with D possibly being TRBD2 (6 bases). CDR1 is SQVTM, CDR2 ANQGSEA, per germline. The CDR3 totals 10 residues. V lost 3 bases and J 15 bases, leaving 12 bases between the germline ends. In nucleotides, the CDR3 is TGCAGCGTTGATAGCGGTACAGGGTTCTTC. Translated: CSVDSGTGFF.

This clonotype was detected a few times. The chain recombines TRBV25-1 with TRBJ2-1; 15 bases line up with TRBD2. The V segment lost 6 bases and the J segment 8 bases; nucleotides outside the gene matches: 8. Germline CDR1 reads MGHDK; CDR2 reads SYGVNS. This CDR3 comprises 16 residues. CDR3 in DNA: TGTGCCAGCAGCAGCGGGACTAGCGGGAGGATTTATGAGCAGTTCTTC. It yields the protein CASSSGTSGRIYEQFF.

This chain connects TRBV10-2 to TRBJ2-5; D is possibly TRBD1 (6 bases). This CDR3 region has 14 residues. V shed 0 bases and J shed 7 bases, with 12 bases lying between them. Germline V CDR1 and CDR2: WSHSY, SAAADI. CDR3 sequence: CASSESGRGWTQYF. DNA for the CDR3: TGCGCCAGCAGTGAGTCGGGTAGGGGGTGGACCCAGTACTTC.

This clonotype was observed many times. This chain connects TRBV15 to TRBJ2-1; 10 bases agree with TRBD2. The V gene end was trimmed by 0 bases and the J gene end by 7 bases; junction bases not matched to a gene: 3. Per the germline V gene, CDR1 is LNHNV and CDR2 is YYDKDF (reference sequence). The CDR3 consists of 15 residues. CDR3 amino acids: CATSRDSSGSNEQFF. CDR3 nucleotide sequence: TGTGCCACCAGCAGAGATTCTAGCGGGAGTAATGAGCAGTTCTTC.

This clonotype came up many times. The J gene is TRBJ1-2, the V gene TRBV7-2; D unresolved. Per the germline V gene, CDR1 is SGHTA and CDR2 is FQGNSA. V was shortened by 5 bases and J by 2 bases, with 9 bases between the two germline ends. The CDR3 sequence is 13 residues long. This CDR3 is CASSGGQNYGYTF. The DNA of the CDR3 is TGTGCCAGCAGCGGAGGTCAGAACTATGGCTACACCTTC.

This clonotype has only a few counts. The rearrangement joins TRBV28 to TRBJ2-3; TRBD2 matches at 9 bases. The CDR3 length is 17 residues. Trimming took 5 bases from V and 3 from J; bases not matched to a gene: 12. The germline V gene has CDR1 MDHEN and CDR2 SYDVKM. CDR3 DNA: TGTGCCAGCAGTCGCCCCAGACTAGCGGTACTGACAGATACGCAGTATTTT. It is translated as CASSRPRLAVLTDTQYF.

This sequence joins TRBV7-2 and TRBJ2-1; D is unresolved. Germline V CDR1 and CDR2: SGHTA, FQGNSA. The CDR3 spans 11 residues. V lost 5 bases and J 7 bases, leaving 6 bases between the germline ends. The CDR3 is CASSRMNEQFF. CDR3 DNA: TGTGCCAGCAGCCGAATGAATGAGCAGTTCTTC.

This clonotype appeared many times. The gene calls are TRBV11-2 and TRBJ2-7, with a tentative D call TRBD2 (5 bases). Germline V gives CDR1 SGHAT, CDR2 FQNNGV. This CDR3 comprises 17 residues. The V end was cut by 4 bases, the J end by 3 bases, with 22 bases between. For the CDR3, the DNA is TGTGCCAGCAGCTGGGGTAAAAGCGGAAAGAGGATCTACGAGCAGTACTTC. It translates to CASSWGKSGKRIYEQYF.

In this sample, this clonotype turned up a few times. This chain joins TRBV12-3 or TRBV12-4 and TRBJ1-5; TRBD1 matches 7 bases. The CDR3 consists of 15 residues. The ends lost 6 bases at V and 1 base at J; junction bases unmatched: 6. In DNA, the CDR3 is TGTGCCAGCAGACTACAGGGGCCAAGCAATCAGCCCCAGCATTTT. Its translation: CASRLQGPSNQPQHF.

This clonotype was counted a few times. The chain carries TRBV5-4 and TRBJ2-7; TRBD1 agrees at 11 bases. The CDR3 runs to 17 residues. Per germline, CDR1 SGHNT and CDR2 YYREEE (reference sequence). The junction had 13 bases not matched to a gene; V was cut back by 4 bases and J by 4 bases. The CDR3, as DNA: TGTGCCAGCAGCCCTGGACAGGGGGCGCAAGGAATGTACGAGCAGTACTTC. This encodes CASSPGQGAQGMYEQYF.

The genes are TRBV11-2 and TRBJ2-5; 8 nucleotides agree with TRBD1. Germline CDR1 is SGHAT and CDR2 is FQNNGV. Trimming at V came to 6 bases and at J to 7 bases, leaving 7 bases not matched to a gene. This CDR3 comprises 13 residues. The CDR3 is CASSSGQGGTQYF. In DNA form, the CDR3 reads TGTGCCAGCAGTTCCGGACAGGGAGGGACCCAGTACTTC.

This clonotype was detected ten times or more. The chain combines TRBV7-2 with TRBJ2-1; TRBD1 matches at 9 bases. The length of the CDR3 is 14 residues. From germline, CDR1 is SGHTA and CDR2 FQGNSA. V lost 5 bases to trimming and J lost 10 bases; unmatched junction nucleotides: 9. The CDR3 region has the DNA TGTGCCAGCAGCCCCGGACAGGGGTCAGAGGAGCAGTTCTTC. It encodes CASSPGQGSEEQFF.

This clonotype was seen ten or more times. This chain links TRBV12-3 or TRBV12-4 with TRBJ2-7, with TRBD1 matching 7 bases. The V gene end was trimmed by 6 bases and the J gene end by 7 bases; junction bases not matched to a gene: 9. The CDR3 spans 13 residues. Here the CDR3 reads CASSSGQVGEQYF. In DNA form, the CDR3 reads TGTGCCAGCAGCTCAGGACAGGTCGGGGAGCAGTACTTC.

This clonotype turned up a few times. The rearrangement joins TRBV7-4 to TRBJ2-2, with D perhaps matching TRBD2 (11 bases). The CDR3 runs to 18 residues. Germline loops: CDR1 SGHVT, CDR2 SQSDAQ. V was trimmed by 3 bases and J by 2 bases, leaving 19 bases between them. The CDR3 sequence: CASSLGQGTSGNTGELFF. The CDR3 region has the DNA TGTGCCAGCAGCTTGGGACAGGGGACTAGCGGTAACACCGGGGAGCTGTTTTTT.

J is TRBJ1-5 and V is TRBV15, with a tentative D call TRBD1 (5 bases). The V end was cut by 0 bases, the J end by 5 bases, with 14 bases between. This CDR3 is 16 amino acids long. The germline CDR1 and CDR2 sequences are LNHNV and YYDKDF (reference sequence). DNA of the CDR3: TGTGCCACCAGCAGAGATGGCGCCGGGGCGTATCAGCCCCAGCATTTT. It specifies CATSRDGAGAYQPQHF.

This clonotype was recorded many times. This chain joins TRBV7-6 and TRBJ2-2; D is unresolved. The germline V gene encodes CDR1 SGHVS and CDR2 FNYEAQ. Between the trimmed V and J ends, which lost 2 bases and 0 bases, there was a span of 7 bases. The CDR3 is 15 amino acids. CDR3 loop: CASSLQDANTGELFF. CDR3 coding DNA: TGTGCCAGCAGCTTACAGGACGCGAACACCGGGGAGCTGTTTTTT.

V and J are TRBV20-1 and TRBJ2-3; D remains ambiguous. The germline V gene encodes CDR1 DFQATT and CDR2 SNEGSKA (reference sequence). V lost 6 bases and J 4 bases, leaving 20 bases between the germline ends. The CDR3 spans 15 residues. CDR3 nucleotides: TGCAGTGCCGGCAGTGGAAAGGATTGGTCAGATACGCAGTATTTT. This codes for CSAGSGKDWSDTQYF.

The rearrangement uses TRBV10-2 and TRBJ2-2, with 7 bases fitting TRBD1. V was clipped by 5 bases and J by 6 bases; unmatched bases: 9. CDR3 length equals 15 residues. From germline, CDR1 is WSHSY and CDR2 SAAADI. The CDR3 sequence is CASSPRTGYSGELFF. CDR3 nucleotides: TGCGCCAGCAGTCCTCGGACAGGTTATTCCGGGGAGCTGTTTTTT.